This is a list of T cell receptor beta chains from one sample in a study of cytomegalovirus exposure and HLA in healthy donors. The table came from immunoSEQ multiplex PCR; TCRdb's copy has only in-frame clones and leaves some out. This repertoire shows about 91,000 clones, more than 75% found once; its top ten account for approximately 10%. Material for sequencing was PBMCs. The receptors shown here come from a man between 25 and 39 years old in good health and CMV-seropositive. Both conserved end residues are part of each CDR3. D genes are given only for firm matches. Some rows have no size entry. The others give once, few or many, or a class for an expanded clone.

d_gene: TRBD1; v_gene: TRBV18; j_gene: TRBJ2-4; abundance: -; CDR3nt: TGTGCCAGCTCACCGGTGGACGGACAGGGAAACATTCAGTACTTC; CDR3aa: CASSPVDGQGNIQYF
d_gene: TRBD1; v_gene: TRBV27; j_gene: TRBJ2-3; abundance: -; CDR3nt: TGTGCCAGCAGTTTTATAGGGACAGCCCCAGATACGCAGTATTTT; CDR3aa: CASSFIGTAPDTQYF
d_gene: TRBD1; v_gene: TRBV5-1; j_gene: TRBJ2-5; abundance: -; CDR3nt: TGCGCCAGCAGCCCCGGGACAGGGGGGGGAGAGACCCAGTACTTC; CDR3aa: CASSPGTGGGETQYF
d_gene: TRBD1; v_gene: TRBV30; j_gene: TRBJ2-7; abundance: -; CDR3nt: TGTGCCTGGAACATGGACAGGGGGCGGTTGGCCCACGAGCAGTACTTC; CDR3aa: CAWNMDRGRLAHEQYF
d_gene: TRBD2; v_gene: TRBV4-1; j_gene: TRBJ2-7; abundance: -; CDR3nt: TGCGCCAGCAGCCACGGACTAGCAGGGAGCTCCTACGAGCAGTACTTC; CDR3aa: CASSHGLAGSSYEQYF
d_gene: TRBD1; v_gene: TRBV5-1; j_gene: TRBJ1-5; abundance: -; CDR3nt: TGCGCCAGCAGCTTGGGACAGGGTAACAATCAGCCCCAGCATTTT; CDR3aa: CASSLGQGNNQPQHF
d_gene: TRBD1; v_gene: TRBV14; j_gene: TRBJ2-7; abundance: once; CDR3nt: TGTGCCAGCAGCCTGCGGACAGGGGGATACGAGCAGTACTTC; CDR3aa: CASSLRTGGYEQYF
d_gene: TRBD1; v_gene: TRBV6-1; j_gene: TRBJ2-5; abundance: few; CDR3nt: TGTGCCAGCAGTGAAGCAGGAGGACAGGGGGCGACCCAGTACTTC; CDR3aa: CASSEAGGQGATQYF
d_gene: -; v_gene: TRBV5-1; j_gene: TRBJ2-1; abundance: -; CDR3nt: TGCGCCAGCAGCTTGGACTCAGGGGCTGCCTACAATGAGCAGTTCTTC; CDR3aa: CASSLDSGAAYNEQFF
d_gene: -; v_gene: TRBV18; j_gene: TRBJ2-7; abundance: -; CDR3nt: TGTGCCAGCTCACTTTTCGGGAGAACCGATTACGAGCAGTACTTC; CDR3aa: CASSLFGRTDYEQYF
d_gene: -; v_gene: TRBV5-6; j_gene: TRBJ1-2; abundance: -; CDR3nt: TGTGCCAGCAGCTTGCAGGGCCCAAGGAACTATGGCTACACCTTC; CDR3aa: CASSLQGPRNYGYTF
d_gene: TRBD1; v_gene: TRBV28; j_gene: TRBJ1-2; abundance: -; CDR3nt: TGTGCCAGCATCCGATCACAGGGGAAAGGAGGGGGACGGGGCTACACCTTC; CDR3aa: CASIRSQGKGGGRGYTF
d_gene: TRBD2; v_gene: TRBV27; j_gene: TRBJ2-7; abundance: -; CDR3nt: TGTGCCAGCAGCCTACTAGCGTCCCTCTCCTACGAGCAGTACTTC; CDR3aa: CASSLLASLSYEQYF
d_gene: -; v_gene: TRBV7-8; j_gene: TRBJ1-2; abundance: -; CDR3nt: TGTGCCAGCAGCTTAGGCCCCCAGACAGATTACTATGGCTACACCTTC; CDR3aa: CASSLGPQTDYYGYTF
d_gene: TRBD1; v_gene: TRBV9; j_gene: TRBJ2-7; abundance: -; CDR3nt: TGTGCCAGCAGCGTTTCCGGGACAGGGACCGAGCAGTACTTC; CDR3aa: CASSVSGTGTEQYF
d_gene: TRBD2; v_gene: TRBV29-1; j_gene: TRBJ2-5; abundance: -; CDR3nt: TGCAGCGTTGAAATTCGACGGACTAGCGGGAGGGCAGAGACCCAGTACTTC; CDR3aa: CSVEIRRTSGRAETQYF
d_gene: TRBD2; v_gene: TRBV27; j_gene: TRBJ2-7; abundance: -; CDR3nt: TGTGCCAGCAGTCTAGGACTAGGTATCGAGCAGTACTTC; CDR3aa: CASSLGLGIEQYF
d_gene: -; v_gene: TRBV27; j_gene: TRBJ1-1; abundance: -; CDR3nt: TGTGCCAGCAGTTTTTCCAGGGGAACTGAAGCTTTCTTT; CDR3aa: CASSFSRGTEAFF
d_gene: -; v_gene: TRBV4-1; j_gene: TRBJ2-7; abundance: few; CDR3nt: TGCGCCAGCAGCCCGAACGGGTACGAGCAGTACTTC; CDR3aa: CASSPNGYEQYF
d_gene: TRBD1; v_gene: TRBV30; j_gene: TRBJ1-4; abundance: -; CDR3nt: TGTGCCTGGGGGGGGATCAGGACAGGGGGCGCAGCAACTAATGAAAAACTGTTTTTT; CDR3aa: CAWGGIRTGGAATNEKLFF
d_gene: TRBD1; v_gene: TRBV10-2; j_gene: TRBJ2-7; abundance: -; CDR3nt: TGCGCCAGCAGTGAGTCCGGGACAGGGGGCGAGCAGTACTTC; CDR3aa: CASSESGTGGEQYF
d_gene: TRBD1; v_gene: TRBV2; j_gene: TRBJ1-5; abundance: -; CDR3nt: TGTGCCAGCAGAGCGACAGGGTTTAGCAATCAGCCCCAGCATTTT; CDR3aa: CASRATGFSNQPQHF
d_gene: TRBD1; v_gene: TRBV5-6; j_gene: TRBJ1-2; abundance: -; CDR3nt: TGTGCCAGCAGCCCCTTCCTCCTTGGGACAGGGTTGGGTGGCTACACCTTC; CDR3aa: CASSPFLLGTGLGGYTF
d_gene: TRBD2; v_gene: TRBV6-1; j_gene: TRBJ2-3; abundance: -; CDR3nt: TGTGCCAGCACAGGCGGGAGAAGCACAGATACGCAGTATTTT; CDR3aa: CASTGGRSTDTQYF
d_gene: TRBD2; v_gene: TRBV7-2; j_gene: TRBJ2-2; abundance: -; CDR3nt: TGTGCCAGCAGCTTAGTTAGCGGGACAGGGGAGCTGTTTTTT; CDR3aa: CASSLVSGTGELFF
d_gene: -; v_gene: TRBV2; j_gene: TRBJ2-5; abundance: -; CDR3nt: TGTGCCAGCAGTGTCGAGCAAGAGACCCAGTACTTC; CDR3aa: CASSVEQETQYF
d_gene: -; v_gene: TRBV2; j_gene: TRBJ1-4; abundance: -; CDR3nt: TGTGCCAGCAGTCCTAAGGGGGCAACTAATGAAAAACTGTTTTTT; CDR3aa: CASSPKGATNEKLFF
d_gene: -; v_gene: TRBV5-1; j_gene: TRBJ1-2; abundance: -; CDR3nt: TGCGCCAGCCGGGGGGCAATGAACTATGGCTACACCTTC; CDR3aa: CASRGAMNYGYTF
d_gene: -; v_gene: TRBV27; j_gene: TRBJ1-1; abundance: -; CDR3nt: TGTGCCAGCAGGCTAGTACAGGCGGGAGGAACTGAAGCTTTCTTT; CDR3aa: CASRLVQAGGTEAFF